This TCR beta chain was found in a study of CD8 T cells in ankylosing spondylitis. Study results and caveats: As reported, disease-linked clones showed significant enrichment in matched ankylosing spondylitis synovial fluid. A TCR beta motif of under 10 highly homologous variants seemed to mark ankylosing spondylitis blood. In synovial fluid and blood from reactive arthritis, some motif variants were previously reported. CD8+ disease-linked clones were present at relatively low frequencies in blood.

In germline, CDR1 is MNHNS, CDR2 SASEGT. V lost 1 base and J 3 bases, leaving 7 bases between the germline ends. This CDR3 is 14 amino acids long. The table lists this clonotype with a few counts. Antigen unknown. Quantitative 5'-RACE with molecular barcodes generated TCR beta libraries. TCRdb re-called the 5' RACE reads through MiXCR, storing one row per CDR3 protein. Here the sample spans roughly 700,000 distinct CDR3 sequences, under 20% being singletons. The clonotype originates from a male donor with ankylosing spondylitis. The sample comprised blood, either unsorted or a sorted T cell fraction (not recorded which). This rearrangement joins TRBV6-1 to TRBJ1-5; D is unresolved. The CDR3 region is CASSEGHPNQPQHF. DNA for the CDR3: TGTGCCAGCAGTGAAGGACACCCCAATCAGCCCCAGCATTTT.